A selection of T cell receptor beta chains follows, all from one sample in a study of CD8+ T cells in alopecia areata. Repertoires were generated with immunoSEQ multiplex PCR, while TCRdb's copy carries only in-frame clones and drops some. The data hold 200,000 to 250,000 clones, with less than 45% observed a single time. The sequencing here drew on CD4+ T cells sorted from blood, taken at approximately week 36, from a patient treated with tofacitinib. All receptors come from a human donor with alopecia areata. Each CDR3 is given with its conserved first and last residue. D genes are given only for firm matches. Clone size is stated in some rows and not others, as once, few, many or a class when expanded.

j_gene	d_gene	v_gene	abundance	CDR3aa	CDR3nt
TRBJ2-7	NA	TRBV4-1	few	CASSSLPDHSYEQYF	TGCGCCAGCAGCTCACTACCGGACCACTCCTACGAGCAGTACTTC
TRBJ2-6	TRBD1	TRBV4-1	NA	CASSPQGARGANVLTF	TGCGCCAGCAGCCCACAGGGGGCGAGGGGGGCCAACGTCCTGACTTTC
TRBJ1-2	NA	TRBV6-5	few	CASSRAGRGNGYTF	TGTGCCAGCTCCCGAGCGGGCAGGGGAAATGGCTACACCTTC
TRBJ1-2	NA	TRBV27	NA	CASRKAGSNYGYTF	TGTGCCAGCAGAAAGGCGGGATCTAACTATGGCTACACCTTC
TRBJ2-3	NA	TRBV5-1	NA	CASSLRAQSTDTQYF	TGCGCCAGCAGCTTACGTGCCCAAAGCACAGATACGCAGTATTTT
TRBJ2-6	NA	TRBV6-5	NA	CASTNGANVLTF	TGTGCCAGCACTAATGGGGCCAACGTCCTGACTTTC
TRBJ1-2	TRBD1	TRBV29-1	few	CSVKTDRGYGYTF	TGCAGCGTAAAAACGGACAGGGGGTATGGCTACACCTTC
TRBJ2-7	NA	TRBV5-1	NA	CASSLGAGYSYEQYF	TGCGCCAGCAGCTTAGGGGCAGGGTACTCCTACGAGCAGTACTTC
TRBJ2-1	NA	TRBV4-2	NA	CASSPLNDNEQFF	TGTGCCAGCAGCCCCCTTAACGACAATGAGCAGTTCTTC
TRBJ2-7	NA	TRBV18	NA	CASSKGEGPYEQYF	TGTGCCAGCTCAAAGGGAGAAGGGCCCTACGAGCAGTACTTC
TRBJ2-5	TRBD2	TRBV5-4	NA	CASRNPGPGGQETQYF	TGTGCCAGCAGAAATCCGGGGCCGGGAGGACAAGAGACCCAGTACTTC
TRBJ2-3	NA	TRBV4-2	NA	CASSRGPVGDTQYF	TGTGCCAGCAGCAGAGGGCCCGTAGGAGATACGCAGTATTTT
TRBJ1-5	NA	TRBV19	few	CASTSGQPQHF	TGTGCCAGTACATCTGGTCAGCCCCAGCATTTT
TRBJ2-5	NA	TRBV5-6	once	CASSLGRVETQYF	TGTGCCAGCAGCTTGGGACGCGTTGAGACCCAGTACTTC
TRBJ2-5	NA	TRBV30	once	CAWSVSSTGETQYF	TGTGCCTGGAGTGTTTCTAGCACCGGAGAGACCCAGTACTTC
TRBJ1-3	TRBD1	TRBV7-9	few	CAGRDSRNTIYF	TGTGCCGGACGGGACAGTAGAAACACCATATATTTT
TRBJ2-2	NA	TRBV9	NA	CASSPTGPTGELFF	TGTGCCAGCAGCCCTACAGGGCCCACCGGGGAGCTGTTTTTT
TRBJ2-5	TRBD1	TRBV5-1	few	CASSPGTGPETQYF	TGCGCCAGCAGCCCCGGGACAGGGCCAGAGACCCAGTACTTC
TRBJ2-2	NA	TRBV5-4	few	CASSSVSGELFF	TGTGCCAGCAGTTCCGTGTCCGGGGAGCTGTTTTTT
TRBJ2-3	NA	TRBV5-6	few	CASSLNRVTADTQYF	TGTGCCAGCAGCCTAAACCGGGTCACCGCAGATACGCAGTATTTT
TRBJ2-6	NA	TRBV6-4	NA	CASSPEFTGANVLTF	TGTGCCAGCTCCCCGGAGTTTACTGGGGCCAACGTCCTGACTTTC
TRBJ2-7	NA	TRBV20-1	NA	CSADPFDEQYF	TGCAGTGCTGACCCTTTCGACGAGCAGTACTTC
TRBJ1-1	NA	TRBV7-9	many	CASSPRGRVNTEAFF	TGTGCCAGCAGCCCACGTGGTAGAGTGAACACTGAAGCTTTCTTT
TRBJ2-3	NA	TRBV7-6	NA	CASSLARGDTQYF	TGTGCCAGCAGCTTAGCTAGGGGCGATACGCAGTATTTT
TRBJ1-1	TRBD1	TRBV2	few	CASSRDSVNTEAFF	TGTGCCAGCAGCCGGGACAGCGTGAACACTGAAGCTTTCTTT
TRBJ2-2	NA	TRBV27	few	CASSFSTRANTGELFF	TGTGCCAGCAGTTTCTCTACCCGCGCGAACACCGGGGAGCTGTTTTTT
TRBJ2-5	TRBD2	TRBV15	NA	CATSSGTIIETQYF	TGTGCCACCAGCAGTGGGACTATAATAGAGACCCAGTACTTC
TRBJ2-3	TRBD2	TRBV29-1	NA	CSVVRTSGGTDTQYF	TGCAGCGTTGTTAGGACTAGCGGGGGTACAGATACGCAGTATTTT
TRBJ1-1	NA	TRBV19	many	CASSMGGLDTEAFF	TGTGCCAGTAGTATGGGCGGATTGGACACTGAAGCTTTCTTT
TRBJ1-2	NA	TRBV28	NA	CASRANNYGYTF	TGTGCCAGCAGGGCCAATAACTATGGCTACACCTTC
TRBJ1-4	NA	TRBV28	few	CASSLSGAQEKLFF	TGTGCCAGCAGTTTATCGGGGGCACAGGAAAAACTGTTTTTT
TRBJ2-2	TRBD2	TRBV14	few	CASSRERRGLAANTGELFF	TGTGCCAGCAGCCGAGAAAGACGCGGGCTAGCGGCGAACACCGGGGAGCTGTTTTTT
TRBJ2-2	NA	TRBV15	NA	CATSRVVKGRFLAGELFF	TGTGCCACCAGCAGAGTAGTTAAGGGACGGTTTTTGGCCGGGGAGCTGTTTTTT
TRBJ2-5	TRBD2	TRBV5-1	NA	CASSSTSGVKTQYF	TGCGCCAGCAGCTCGACTAGCGGAGTCAAGACCCAGTACTTC
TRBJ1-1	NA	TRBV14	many	CASSQVRGAEAFF	TGTGCCAGCAGCCAAGTACGAGGGGCTGAAGCTTTCTTT
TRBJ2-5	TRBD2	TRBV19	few	CASSSTSGRETQYF	TGTGCCAGTAGTTCGACTAGCGGGAGAGAGACCCAGTACTTC
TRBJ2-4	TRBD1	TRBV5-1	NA	CASSLALGQGNIQYF	TGCGCCAGCAGCTTGGCCTTGGGACAGGGCAACATTCAGTACTTC
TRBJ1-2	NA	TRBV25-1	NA	CASSESGRSYGYTF	TGTGCCAGCAGTGAGTCTGGACGGTCCTATGGCTACACCTTC
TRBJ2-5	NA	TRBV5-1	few	CASSFGAETQYF	TGCGCCAGCAGCTTTGGGGCGGAGACCCAGTACTTC
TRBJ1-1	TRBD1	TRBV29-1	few	CSVAVTGRTNTEAFF	TGCAGCGTGGCCGTGACAGGGCGGACGAACACTGAAGCTTTCTTT
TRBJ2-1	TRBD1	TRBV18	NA	CASSRQGPYEQFF	TGTGCCAGCTCCCGACAGGGCCCGTATGAGCAGTTCTTC
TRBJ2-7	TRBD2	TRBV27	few	CASSLRSPGLALVIYEQYF	TGTGCCAGCAGCCTTCGGTCCCCGGGACTAGCCCTCGTAATTTACGAGCAGTACTTC
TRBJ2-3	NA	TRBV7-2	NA	CASSYRSDTQYF	TGTGCCAGCAGCTACCGGTCGGATACGCAGTATTTT
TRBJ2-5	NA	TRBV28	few	CASRRAIVETQYF	TGTGCCAGCAGACGGGCGATTGTGGAGACCCAGTACTTC
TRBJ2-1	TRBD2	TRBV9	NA	CASSVDPSGSPNEQFF	TGTGCCAGCAGCGTAGATCCTAGCGGGAGTCCCAATGAGCAGTTCTTC
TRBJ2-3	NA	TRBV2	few	CASNVIRAGTQYF	TGTGCCAGCAATGTTATTAGGGCCGGTACGCAGTATTTT
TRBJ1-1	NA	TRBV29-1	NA	CSSQRGGLNTEAFF	TGCAGCTCCCAGAGGGGAGGGTTGAACACTGAAGCTTTCTTT
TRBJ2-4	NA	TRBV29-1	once	CSVEEEFGGTLWKAKNIQYF	TGCAGCGTTGAAGAAGAATTTGGCGGGACCCTTTGGAAAGCCAAAAACATTCAGTACTTC
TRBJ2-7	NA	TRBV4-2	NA	CASSQAVGSYEQYF	TGTGCCAGCAGCCAAGCTGTTGGCTCCTACGAGCAGTACTTC
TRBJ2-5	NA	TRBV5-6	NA	CASSLVGGEETQYF	TGTGCCAGCAGCTTGGTGGGAGGCGAGGAGACCCAGTACTTC
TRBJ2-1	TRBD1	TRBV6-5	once	CASSRDRGDEQFF	TGTGCCAGCAGTCGGGACAGGGGCGATGAGCAGTTCTTC
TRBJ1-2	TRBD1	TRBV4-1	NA	CASRGQVIYGYTF	TGCGCCAGCAGAGGACAGGTCATCTATGGCTACACCTTC
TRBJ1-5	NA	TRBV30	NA	CAWSATTDQPQHF	TGTGCCTGGAGTGCGACGACAGATCAGCCCCAGCATTTT
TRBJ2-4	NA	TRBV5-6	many	CASSFRGTGKNIQYF	TGTGCCAGCAGCTTTCGGGGGACGGGCAAAAACATTCAGTACTTC